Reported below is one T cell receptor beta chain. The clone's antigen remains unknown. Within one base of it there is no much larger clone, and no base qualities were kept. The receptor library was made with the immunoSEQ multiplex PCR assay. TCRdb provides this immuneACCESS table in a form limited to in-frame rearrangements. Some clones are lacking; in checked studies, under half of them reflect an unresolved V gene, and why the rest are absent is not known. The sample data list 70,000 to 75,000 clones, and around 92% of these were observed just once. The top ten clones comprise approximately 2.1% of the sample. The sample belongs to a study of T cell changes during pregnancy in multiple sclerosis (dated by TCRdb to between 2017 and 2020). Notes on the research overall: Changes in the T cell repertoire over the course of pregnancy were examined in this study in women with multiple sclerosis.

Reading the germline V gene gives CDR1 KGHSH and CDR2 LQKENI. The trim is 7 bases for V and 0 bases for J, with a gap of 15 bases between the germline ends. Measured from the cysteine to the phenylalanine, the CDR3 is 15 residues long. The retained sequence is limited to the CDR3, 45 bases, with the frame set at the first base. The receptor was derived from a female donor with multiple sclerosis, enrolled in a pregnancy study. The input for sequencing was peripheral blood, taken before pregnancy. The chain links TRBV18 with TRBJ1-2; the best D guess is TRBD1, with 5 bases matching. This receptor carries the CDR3 CASLRDGRTNYGYTF. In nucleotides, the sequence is TGTGCCAGCTTGCGGGACGGAAGGACTAACTATGGCTACACCTTC.